These 20 T cell receptor beta chains share one sample of origin, sequenced in a study of a mutant IDH1 vaccine in newly diagnosed glioma. Time point in this sample: week 47, end of study. A single vaccine dose contained 300 ug of mutant IDH1 20-mer peptide, and topical imiquimod was used with it. This table comes from immunoSEQ multiplex PCR, and its TCRdb copy is limited to in-frame clones, with some not included. The sample lists about 35,000 clones, about 87% occurring once. The antigens for these receptors are not known. The source was PBMCs, collected from a glioma patient whose treatment included an IDH1 peptide vaccine. These TCRs come from a woman between 25 and 40 years old with glioma.

The count of this clone is one. This chain links TRBV4-1 with TRBJ2-3, with a possible D match to TRBD2 (7 bases). V lost 6 bases and J 2 bases, leaving 15 bases between the germline ends. Germline assignment: CDR1 MGHRA and CDR2 YSYEKL. CDR3 length equals 15 residues. The CDR3 nucleotides are TGCGCCAGCAGTCCTCGGGGGGCCCACACAGATACGCAGTATTTT. This sequence encodes CASSPRGAHTDTQYF.

The gene calls are TRBV7-9 and TRBJ2-7; D not resolved. CDR1 SEHNR and CDR2 FQNEAQ come from the germline V gene (reference sequence). The V and J ends lost 2 bases and 3 bases respectively, with 5 bases between them. The CDR3 spans 12 residues. CDR3 sequence reads: CASSLSNYEQYF. DNA for the CDR3: TGTGCCAGCAGCTTAAGTAACTACGAGCAGTACTTC.

This CDR3 reads CASSFSEGNQPQHF. The CDR3 DNA reads TGTGCCAGCAGTTTCTCAGAAGGCAATCAGCCCCAGCATTTT. The chain uses TRBV6-6 and TRBJ1-5; D remains unclear. The CDR3 has 14 amino acids. From germline, CDR1 is MNHNY and CDR2 SVGAGI (reference sequence). V was pared by 4 bases and J by 2 bases, with 9 bases between.

This clone was seen just once. The V and J genes are TRBV6-4 and TRBJ1-2, with TRBD1 matching over 11 bases. The CDR3 runs to 15 residues. Trimming took 8 bases from V and 4 from J; bases not matched to a gene: 9. Germline V gives CDR1 MRHNA, CDR2 SNTAGT. The CDR3 loop is CASRPSGTGGYGYTF. The CDR3 DNA is TGTGCCAGCCGCCCTTCCGGGACAGGGGGCTATGGCTACACCTTC.

The genes are TRBV30 and TRBJ2-2; maybe TRBD1 (6 bases). The germline V gene encodes CDR1 GTSNPN and CDR2 SVGIG (reference sequence). The CDR3 totals 14 residues. V lost 2 bases and J 7 bases, leaving 14 bases between the germline ends. The CDR3 spells CAWSSRGYGGELFF. CDR3 bases: TGTGCCTGGAGTTCCAGGGGTTATGGCGGGGAGCTGTTTTTT.

J is TRBJ1-2 and V is TRBV6-1; 7 bases match TRBD1. Germline CDR1 and CDR2: MNHNS and SASEGT. The trim removed 1 base at V and 4 bases at J, leaving 6 bases unmatched. The CDR3 loop spans 15 amino acids. In DNA, the CDR3 is TGTGCCAGCAGTGAAGGTTTGACAGGGTTCTATGGCTACACCTTC. Translating gives CASSEGLTGFYGYTF.

The chain recombines TRBV19 with TRBJ2-7; D may correspond to TRBD1 or TRBD2 (5 bases each). Germline CDR1 and CDR2: LNHDA and SQIVND (reference sequence). The CDR3 runs to 15 residues. Between the trimmed V and J ends, which lost 9 bases and 0 bases, there was a span of 18 bases. CDR3 amino acids: CASKSVEGTSYEQYF. The CDR3 DNA sequence: TGTGCCAGCAAGAGCGTGGAAGGGACCTCCTACGAGCAGTACTTC.

The chain recombines TRBV30 with TRBJ1-1; D not certain. V was clipped by 2 bases and J by 0 bases, with 7 bases between them. Germline loops: CDR1 GTSNPN, CDR2 SVGIG (reference sequence). CDR3 length: 13 amino acids. CDR3: CAWSPTLNTEAFF. The CDR3 DNA is TGTGCCTGGAGTCCTACCTTGAACACTGAAGCTTTCTTT.

J is TRBJ1-3 and V is TRBV5-1; perhaps TRBD1 as D (6 bases). The CDR3 runs 16 residues. CDR1 and CDR2 (germline): SGHRS, YFSETQ. V lost 3 bases to trimming and J lost 0 bases, with 13 bases between them. The chain's CDR3 is CASSSGGGVSGNTIYF. The CDR3 coding sequence is TGCGCCAGCAGCTCCGGAGGGGGGGTCTCTGGAAACACCATATATTTT.

In this sample, this clone turned up a few times. The CDR3 DNA reads TGTGCCAGCAGTGAAGAGAAGGCCGGGGAGCTGTTTTTT. This codes for CASSEEKAGELFF. This chain connects TRBV2 to TRBJ2-2; D call uncertain. Germline lookup yields CDR1 SNHLY and CDR2 FYNNEI. V shed 1 base and J shed 6 bases, with 6 bases lying between them. This CDR3 comprises 13 residues.

The rearrangement uses TRBV13 and TRBJ2-7; TRBD1 agrees at 8 bases. The CDR3 loop spans 14 amino acids. From germline, CDR1 is PRHDT and CDR2 FYEKMQ (reference sequence). J gave up 5 bases and V 2 bases, and 5 bases lay outside the gene matches. The CDR3 DNA follows: TGTGCCAGCAGCTTACCAGGGGGCAGGGACGAGCAGTACTTC. Encoded protein: CASSLPGGRDEQYF. The full variable domain, its missing parts supplied by reference TRBV13 and TRBJ2-7, is AAGVIQSPRHLIKEKRETATLKCYPIPRHDTVYWYQQGPGQDPQFLISFYEKMQSDKGSIPDRFSAQQFSDYHSELNMSSLELGDSALYFCASSLPGGRDEQYFGPGTRLTVT.

The V call is TRBV5-1, the J call TRBJ1-2; D ambiguous. Trimming pared 1 base from V and 5 bases from J, leaving 15 bases between. Germline V gives CDR1 SGHRS, CDR2 YFSETQ. The CDR3 spans 15 residues. In DNA, the CDR3 is TGCGCCAGCAGCTTGAGGAGGACCGCGTGGTATGGCTACACCTTC. Translation: CASSLRRTAWYGYTF.

The chain combines TRBV2 with TRBJ1-6, with D possibly TRBD1 on 6 matching bases. The CDR3 sequence is 13 residues long. The V end was cut by 6 bases, the J end by 5 bases, with 8 bases between. Germline-derived CDR1 and CDR2 are SNHLY and FYNNEI. CDR3 loop: CASRYRDNSPLHF. As DNA, the CDR3 is TGTGCCAGCAGGTACAGGGATAATTCACCCCTCCACTTT.

The V call is TRBV4-3, the J call TRBJ2-5, with D hard to call. CDR1 is LGHNA, CDR2 YSLEER, per germline. V gave up 0 bases and J gave up 0 bases, with 5 bases separating them. The CDR3 has 14 residues. CDR3 DNA: TGCGCCAGCAGCCAAGATTCGTACCAAGAGACCCAGTACTTC. Amino acid sequence: CASSQDSYQETQYF.

This chain connects TRBV14 to TRBJ2-3, with D uncertain. The CDR3 loop spans 15 amino acids. From germline, CDR1 is SGHDN and CDR2 FVKESK. Trimming removed 2 bases at V and 3 bases at J, with 12 bases between. CDR3 loop: CASSQLNSATDTQYF. CDR3 DNA: TGTGCCAGCAGCCAATTGAATTCGGCTACAGATACGCAGTATTTT.

V gene TRBV5-1 combines with J gene TRBJ2-5, with D hard to call. Germline V gene lookup returns CDR1 SGHRS and CDR2 YFSETQ. Trimming took 2 bases from V and 0 from J, leaving 8 bases between them. The CDR3 loop spans 14 amino acids. CDR3 sequence reads: CASSFSINQETQYF. The CDR3 DNA sequence: TGCGCCAGCAGCTTTTCCATCAACCAAGAGACCCAGTACTTC.

The CDR3 bases are TGTGCCAGCTCACCGACAGAGGACTATGGCTACACCTTC. It specifies CASSPTEDYGYTF. V and J are TRBV18 and TRBJ1-2; a possible D gene is TRBD1 (5 bases). V was cut by 3 bases and J by 3 bases, with 8 bases left in between. The CDR3 has 13 residues. The germline V gene encodes CDR1 KGHSH and CDR2 LQKENI.

This chain joins TRBV7-8 and TRBJ1-5; D is possibly TRBD1 (5 bases). The CDR3 is made up of 15 amino acids. Germline V gene lookup returns CDR1 SGHVS and CDR2 FQNEAQ. Deletions cut 5 bases from V and 6 bases from J, with 17 bases between. The CDR3 region has the DNA TGTGCCAGCAGCACCAGGGAAAGTTTGGGTCAGCCCCAGCATTTT. Protein product: CASSTRESLGQPQHF.

This clone was found once. The chain is built from TRBV5-1 and TRBJ1-5; 7 bases are a match to TRBD1. The ends lost 2 bases at V and 4 bases at J; junction bases unmatched: 6. The CDR3 consists of 15 residues. Germline V gives CDR1 SGHRS, CDR2 YFSETQ. The CDR3 nucleotides are TGCGCCAGCAGCTTTACAGGGGCTGGGAATCAGCCCCAGCATTTT. Its protein product is CASSFTGAGNQPQHF.

The chain is built from TRBV4-2 and TRBJ1-2; D is uncertain. CDR3 size: 16 residues. Trimming cost V 0 bases and J 8 bases, with 19 bases left between them. CDR1 is LGHNA, CDR2 YNFKEQ, per germline. The CDR3, as DNA: TGTGCCAGCAGCCAAGATCCTGATAGACCTAACACGGGCTACACCTTC. It translates to CASSQDPDRPNTGYTF.